This TCR beta chain was recovered during a study of T cells after yellow fever vaccination. Whole-study context: Where fractions had low cell numbers, libraries were prepared from them with the SMART-Seq v4 Ultra Low Input RNA kit.

A 5'RACE template-switching step, the method used to make TCR cDNA, added a universal primer site and UMIs. One entry per CDR3 protein, called by TCRdb with MiXCR from the 5' RACE reads. The sample lists roughly 170,000 distinct CDR3 sequences; about a tenth were seen once. The table lists this clonotype with many counts. Its cognate antigen is unknown. General study findings and limits: The secondary response peaked faster, at day 5 versus 15, but was weaker.

This receptor was taken from a man between 18 and 29 years old who received the YFV17D yellow fever vaccine. The sample here was CD8+ T cells sorted from PBMCs, taken 45 days after the yellow fever booster vaccination.

The CDR3 coding sequence is TGCGCCAGCAGCCAAGACCCAGGATTCGTCAAAAACATTCAGTACTTC. Translated, it gives CASSQDPGFVKNIQYF. The chain employs TRBV4-1 and TRBJ2-4; D remains ambiguous. Germline lookup yields CDR1 MGHRA and CDR2 YSYEKL. Between the trimmed V and J ends, which lost 0 bases and 3 bases, there was a span of 12 bases. The CDR3 totals 16 residues.